This T cell receptor beta chain comes out of a study of PD-1 blockade in classical Hodgkin lymphoma. Findings and caveats of the study: Individuals who commenced nivolumab within less than 1 year of ASCT were excluded. The CD4+ diversity rise by C4D1 was clearest in complete responders. Compared with healthy donors, newly diagnosed patients reportedly showed lower baseline TCR diversity.

The V gene's germline CDR1 is SGHRS and CDR2 YFSETQ. V lost 0 bases and J lost 5; bases outside the gene matches: 5. This CDR3 region has 15 residues. Brentuximab vedotin exposure varied, and every patient relapsed after autologous stem cell transplantation. Concerning this clone: Its antigen is undetermined.

Method: immunoSEQ multiplex PCR; TCRdb's copy keeps in-frame clones and lacks some. The sample holds 30,000 to 40,000 clones, over 65% seen once. This material consisted of peripheral blood mononuclear cells (PBMCs), taken at baseline. The source of this sequence is a human donor with classical Hodgkin lymphoma. The V call is TRBV5-1, the J call TRBJ2-3; 8 bases are a match to TRBD2. The CDR3 DNA is TGCGCCAGCAGCTTGGGGAGCGGGAGTGGAGATACGCAGTATTTT. Translated: CASSLGSGSGDTQYF.